Below are 10 T cell receptor beta chains sequenced from a single sample in a study of spatial heterogeneity in lung cancer. One entry per CDR3 protein, called by TCRdb with MiXCR from the 5' RACE reads. The sample records some 100,000 distinct CDR3 sequences, under 9% being singletons. Time point: sample taken at primary tumor resection. Tumor, nontumor lung or frozen PBMC supplied whole RNA that was sequenced unsorted. The specimen was PBMCs, collected at surgery. The receptors derive from a male donor with early-stage non-small cell lung cancer.

This clonotype was seen at least ten times. The chain recombines TRBV11-2 with TRBJ2-2, with D possibly TRBD2 on 5 matching bases. The V and J ends lost 0 bases and 1 base respectively, with 15 bases between them. CDR1 SGHAT and CDR2 FQNNGV come from the germline V gene. The length of the CDR3 is 18 residues. The CDR3 coding sequence is TGTGCCAGCAGCTTAGATGCCAGAGCGGCCCAGAACACCGGGGAGCTGTTTTTT. The encoded protein is CASSLDARAAQNTGELFF.

This clonotype was observed many times. The chain uses TRBV6-5 and TRBJ1-1; D is unresolved. CDR1 is MNHEY, CDR2 SVGAGI, per germline. CDR3 length equals 15 residues. V lost 2 bases and J 1 base, leaving 11 bases between the germline ends. The DNA of the CDR3 is TGTGCCAGCAGTTACGCTCGGCGGAAGAACACTGAAGCTTTCTTT. Translation gives CASSYARRKNTEAFF.

This clonotype was seen more than once but under ten times. This chain joins TRBV2 and TRBJ1-5; 8 nucleotides line up with TRBD1. CDR1 SNHLY and CDR2 FYNNEI come from the germline V gene. The ends lost 4 bases at V and 0 bases at J; junction bases unmatched: 5. The CDR3 is 16 residues long. Written as DNA, the CDR3 is TGTGCCAGCAGTGGGGACAGGCTTTATAGCAATCAGCCCCAGCATTTT. This translates into CASSGDRLYSNQPQHF.

The chain joins TRBV5-1 to TRBJ2-7, with TRBD2 as a possible D gene (6 bases). This CDR3 is built from 13 residues. Germline V gene data show CDR1 as SGHRS and CDR2 as YFSETQ. V lost 6 bases, J lost 5 bases, and 15 bases lay in between. The CDR3 nucleotides read TGCGCCAGCACGACCCCGCGGGGCGACGAGCAGTACTTC. Translated: CASTTPRGDEQYF.

This clonotype was detected many times. V is TRBV28 and J is TRBJ1-3, with 10 bases lining up with TRBD1. CDR1 and CDR2 from the germline V gene are MDHEN and SYDVKM. The CDR3 contains 16 residues. V lost 4 bases, J lost 1 base, and 4 bases stayed unmatched. CDR3 amino acids: CASSSPGQGSGNTIYF. The CDR3 coding sequence is TGTGCCAGCAGTTCCCCGGGACAGGGGTCTGGAAACACCATATATTTT.

The V call is TRBV20-1, the J call TRBJ1-4, with 9 nucleotides matching TRBD1. Looked up from germline, CDR1 is DFQATT and CDR2 is SNEGSKA (reference sequence). Trimming removed 3 bases from V and 7 bases from J; junction bases left unmatched: 9. The CDR3 sequence is 15 residues long. The CDR3 nucleotides read TGCAGTGCTAGTGAAACAGGGGGCGGGGTTGAAAAACTGTTTTTT. This translates into CSASETGGGVEKLFF.

Ten or more counts support this clonotype. The chain employs TRBV6-5 and TRBJ2-3; 8 positions match TRBD2. Trimming removed 5 bases from V and 5 bases from J; junction bases left unmatched: 3. The CDR3 is 13 residues long. Germline CDR1 reads MNHEY; CDR2 reads SVGAGI. CDR3 in amino acids: CASSRGGRDTQYF. Written as DNA, the CDR3 is TGTGCCAGCAGTCGGGGGGGGCGAGATACGCAGTATTTT.

This clonotype was found many times. The chain carries TRBV5-1 and TRBJ2-3, with 8 positions matching TRBD1. J lost 9 bases, V lost 3 bases, and 6 bases had no gene match. The CDR3 covers 13 residues. From germline, CDR1 is SGHRS and CDR2 YFSETQ. The CDR3, as DNA: TGCGCCAGCAGCTGGGAAGGACAGGGCACGCAGTATTTT. Its protein product is CASSWEGQGTQYF.

V is TRBV12-3 or TRBV12-4 and J is TRBJ1-2; TRBD1 is a possible D gene (5 bases). This CDR3 has 15 residues. V dropped 6 bases and J dropped 14 bases, with 28 bases sitting between them. CDR3 sequence: CASSPHLGVGVGLTF. The CDR3, as DNA: TGTGCCAGCAGCCCCCACCTAGGGGTAGGGGTGGGACTTACCTTC.

This clonotype showed up just a few times. This sequence joins TRBV20-1 and TRBJ2-1, with 10 bases identical to TRBD2. The germline V gene encodes CDR1 DFQATT and CDR2 SNEGSKA (reference sequence). The junction had 19 bases not matched to a gene; V was cut back by 6 bases and J by 5 bases. This CDR3 comprises 18 residues. The CDR3 here is CSAGRIDGLAGDDNEQFF. Here the CDR3 DNA reads TGCAGTGCCGGACGAATCGATGGGCTAGCGGGAGATGACAATGAGCAGTTCTTC.